Listed here are 21 T cell receptor beta chains from one sample, sequenced in a study of T cell repertoires in cytomegalovirus infection. TCRdb re-derived calls from the reads in MiXCR, one entry per CDR3 protein. The table records roughly 570,000 distinct CDR3 sequences, 40% of them present only once. These receptors are not linked to any known antigen. Sequenced material: cultured PBMCs, taken from culture after CMV antigen stimulation. The receptors here all came from a human donor in good health (CMV status not recorded). Some clones in this sample may be carry-over from other donors' samples.

V gene TRBV28 combines with J gene TRBJ2-1; 10 bases map to TRBD1. Germline V CDR1 and CDR2: MDHEN, SYDVKM. Trimming took 6 bases from V and 7 from J; bases not matched to a gene: 12. This CDR3 is built from 16 residues. The CDR3 loop is CASSPRRGQGRNEQFF. The CDR3 DNA reads TGTGCCAGCAGCCCCCGCAGGGGACAGGGGAGGAATGAGCAGTTCTTC.

V gene TRBV2 combines with J gene TRBJ2-2; 9 bases match TRBD2. CDR3 length equals 15 residues. Germline CDR1 reads SNHLY; CDR2 reads FYNNEI. The junction had 5 bases not matched to a gene; V was cut back by 4 bases and J by 5 bases. The CDR3 here is CASSVETSGTGELFF. CDR3 coding DNA: TGTGCCAGCAGTGTGGAGACTAGCGGTACCGGGGAGCTGTTTTTT.

At least ten counts were recorded for this clonotype. The rearrangement links TRBV7-2 to TRBJ1-1, with 8 bases fitting TRBD1. The junction had 10 bases not matched to a gene; V was cut back by 5 bases and J by 5 bases. This CDR3 contains 15 residues. The germline V gene encodes CDR1 SGHTA and CDR2 FQGNSA. Written as DNA, the CDR3 is TGTGCCAGCAGCCTCATGGGCACAGGGGGGACTGAAGCTTTCTTT. It yields the protein CASSLMGTGGTEAFF.

The chain carries TRBV6-1 and TRBJ2-5, with D possibly being TRBD1 or TRBD2 (5 bases each). From germline, CDR1 is MNHNS and CDR2 SASEGT. The CDR3 loop spans 15 amino acids. V was trimmed by 5 bases and J by 2 bases, leaving 15 bases between them. The CDR3 DNA reads as TGTGCCAGCAGTCGGGACCCCCAAGGGCAAGAGACCCAGTACTTC. Protein sequence: CASSRDPQGQETQYF.

The chain employs TRBV20-1 and TRBJ2-1; D uncertain. Deletions cut 3 bases from V and 10 bases from J, with 10 bases between. Germline-derived CDR1 and CDR2 are DFQATT and SNEGSKA (reference sequence). The CDR3 is 11 amino acids. CDR3: CSARGDGEQFF. The CDR3 region has the DNA TGCAGTGCTAGGGGCGACGGAGAGCAGTTCTTC.

V usage is TRBV7-2 and J usage is TRBJ2-7, with 9 bases matching TRBD1. CDR3 length equals 16 residues. Germline V gene sequence: CDR1 SGHTA, CDR2 FQGNSA. The junction had 10 bases not matched to a gene; V was cut back by 5 bases and J by 2 bases. The CDR3: CASSEGYRGLPYEQYF. The CDR3 region has the DNA TGTGCCAGCAGCGAAGGGTACAGGGGGCTTCCCTACGAGCAGTACTTC.

The chain uses TRBV6-1 and TRBJ2-1; maybe TRBD1 (5 bases). Trimming removed 5 bases at V and 6 bases at J, with 11 bases between. The CDR3 has 13 amino acids. Germline-derived CDR1 and CDR2 are MNHNS and SASEGT. CDR3 region: CASSRARVNEQFF. Written as DNA, the CDR3 is TGTGCCAGCAGTCGGGCCAGGGTCAATGAGCAGTTCTTC.

In this sample, this clonotype turned up a few times. J is TRBJ2-7 and V is TRBV6-2 or TRBV6-3; D call uncertain. The germline V gene has CDR1 MNHEY and CDR2 SVGEGT. V was shortened by 6 bases and J by 2 bases, with 5 bases between the two germline ends. The CDR3 totals 11 residues. The CDR3 DNA sequence: TGTGCCAGCAGCAATACCTACGAGCAGTACTTC. It yields the protein CASSNTYEQYF.

The rearrangement links TRBV11-2 to TRBJ2-5; D not resolved. The V end was cut by 11 bases, the J end by 1 base, with 11 bases between. Germline-derived CDR1 and CDR2 are SGHAT and FQNNGV. CDR3 length equals 12 residues. The CDR3 DNA follows: TGTGCCGCCAGTGTCCTCCAAGAGACCCAGTACTTC. It specifies CAASVLQETQYF.

This chain connects TRBV6-6 to TRBJ2-1; possibly TRBD2 for D (6 bases). The V end was cut by 6 bases, the J end by 2 bases, with 11 bases between. The CDR3 extends over 14 amino acids. Germline CDR1 reads MNHNY; CDR2 reads SVGAGI (reference sequence). The CDR3 loop reads CASRGGPAYNEQFF. DNA for the CDR3: TGTGCCAGCAGGGGGGGACCAGCCTACAATGAGCAGTTCTTC.

Turning to this clonotype: This is likely a read error, given that the CDR3 carries no conserved phenylalanine or tryptophan at its end. The chain combines TRBV7-4 with TRBJ1-2; D might be TRBD1 (5 bases). Germline assignment: CDR1 SGHVT and CDR2 SQSDAQ. V shed 0 bases and J shed 5 bases, with 7 bases lying between them. CDR3 length equals 13 residues. CDR3 in amino acids: CASSLAGVYGYTL. The DNA for the CDR3 is TGTGCCAGCAGCTTAGCAGGGGTGTATGGCTACACCCTC.

This clonotype was found a few times. The chain employs TRBV7-2 and TRBJ1-3; D remains unclear. Germline CDR1 is SGHTA and CDR2 is FQGNSA. V lost 2 bases to trimming and J lost 0 bases, with 8 bases between them. The CDR3 length is 15 residues. This CDR3 is CASSLYAGSGNTIYF. CDR3 bases: TGTGCCAGCAGCTTATACGCAGGCTCTGGAAACACCATATATTTT.

The table lists this clonotype with a few counts. This chain joins TRBV4-2 and TRBJ2-7; D is undetermined. V lost 0 bases to trimming and J lost 3 bases, with 12 bases between them. Germline V gives CDR1 LGHNA, CDR2 YNFKEQ. This CDR3 is 15 amino acids long. In DNA, the CDR3 is TGTGCCAGCAGCCAAGATGCCCCCTCCCTCTACGAGCAGTACTTC. Its translation is CASSQDAPSLYEQYF.

The chain couples TRBV7-2 to TRBJ1-2, with unresolved D. The CDR3 runs to 13 residues. Germline CDR1 is SGHTA and CDR2 is FQGNSA. V lost 5 bases and J 8 bases, leaving 15 bases between the germline ends. The CDR3 region has the DNA TGTGCCAGCAGCCCTTTCTTTGGGGAAGGCTACACCTTC. Translating gives CASSPFFGEGYTF.

The rearrangement uses TRBV20-1 and TRBJ1-1; D ambiguous. Germline CDR1 reads DFQATT; CDR2 reads SNEGSKA (reference sequence). The CDR3 runs 12 residues. Deletions cut 0 bases from V and 11 bases from J, with 13 bases between. This chain's CDR3 is CSARDPAARAFF. The CDR3, as DNA: TGCAGTGCTAGAGATCCGGCCGCAAGGGCTTTCTTT.

The rearrangement joins TRBV5-5 to TRBJ2-7, with 7 bases identical to TRBD2. CDR1 is SGHKS, CDR2 YYEKEE, per germline (reference sequence). This CDR3 has 15 residues. V was pared by 3 bases and J by 6 bases, with 12 bases of the junction left unmatched. CDR3 amino acids: CASSSPGLKRGEQYF. CDR3 DNA sequence: TGTGCCAGCAGCTCTCCGGGACTAAAGAGGGGCGAGCAGTACTTC.

This chain connects TRBV18 to TRBJ1-1; 7 bases align to TRBD1. The CDR3 sequence is 17 residues long. Germline assignment: CDR1 KGHSH and CDR2 LQKENI. The V gene end was trimmed by 2 bases and the J gene end by 0 bases; junction bases not matched to a gene: 9. The CDR3 loop reads CASSPVIGTVMNTEAFF. The CDR3 DNA follows: TGTGCCAGCTCACCAGTGATAGGGACAGTGATGAACACTGAAGCTTTCTTT.

The chain is built from TRBV12-3 or TRBV12-4 and TRBJ1-1; 10 positions agree with TRBD1. The CDR3 length is 14 residues. V trimming: 5 bases; J trimming: 11 bases; junction bases outside the gene matches: 11. CDR3 bases: TGTGCCAGCAGTAGAATAGGGACAGGGGAGGTGGCTTTCTTT. Protein: CASSRIGTGEVAFF.

This sequence joins TRBV10-3 and TRBJ1-5, with D hard to call. Germline V gene lookup returns CDR1 ENHRY and CDR2 SYGVKD. Trimming removed 6 bases at V and 1 base at J, with 7 bases between. The CDR3 extends over 13 amino acids. CDR3 residues: CAISERSNQPQHF. The CDR3 region has the DNA TGTGCCATCAGCGAAAGGAGCAATCAGCCCCAGCATTTT.

The chain has TRBV5-1 and TRBJ2-1, with 10 bases that match TRBD2. Trimming at V came to 7 bases and at J to 0 bases, leaving 4 bases not matched to a gene. This CDR3 has 15 residues. Germline-derived CDR1 and CDR2 are SGHRS and YFSETQ. CDR3 region: CASGASGGSYNEQFF. The CDR3 DNA follows: TGCGCCAGCGGCGCTAGCGGGGGCTCCTACAATGAGCAGTTCTTC.

This chain connects TRBV28 to TRBJ2-5; 9 positions agree with TRBD1. Looked up from germline, CDR1 is MDHEN and CDR2 is SYDVKM. The V gene end was trimmed by 3 bases and the J gene end by 5 bases; junction bases not matched to a gene: 7. The CDR3 runs to 15 residues. The CDR3 reads CASSFLTGGAETQYF. CDR3 nucleotides: TGTGCCAGCAGTTTCCTTACAGGGGGCGCGGAGACCCAGTACTTC.